These 21 T cell receptor beta chains originate from one sample sequenced in a study of blood T cells in healthy people across ages. It was with a sample-barcoded 5' primer and a J-beta primer mix that a second PCR of roughly 7 to 12 cycles was run. TCRdb reanalysed the 5' RACE reads using MiXCR and keeps one entry per CDR3 protein. The sample shows 650,000 to 1,000,000 distinct CDR3 sequences, under 40% of them seen only once. The specimen sequenced was blood. These receptors originate from a man between 18 and 35 years old in good health.

As concerns this clonotype: A much larger clone differs from this one at a single base, so this may be a read error. The chain is built from TRBV7-2 and TRBJ2-1, with D possibly being TRBD2 (6 bases). Per the germline V gene, CDR1 is SGHTA and CDR2 is FQGNSA. The CDR3 is made up of 15 amino acids. CDR3 sequence (DNA): TGTGCCAGCAGCTTAGCTGGGGACTCCTACAATGAGCGGTTCTTC. Amino acids: CASSLAGDSYNERFF.

This clonotype occurred many times. The J gene is TRBJ2-1, the V gene TRBV15; D ambiguous. CDR1 is LNHNV and CDR2 is YYDKDF in the germline V gene (reference sequence). CDR3 length: 13 amino acids. V was pared by 5 bases and J by 3 bases, with 8 bases between. This CDR3 reads CATSGLNYNEQFF. The DNA for the CDR3 is TGTGCCACCAGCGGCTTAAACTACAATGAGCAGTTCTTC.

The chain links TRBV29-1 to TRBJ2-7; no firm D call. Germline assignment: CDR1 SQVTM and CDR2 ANQGSEA. V lost 0 bases and J lost 9, with 12 bases in between. CDR3 length equals 12 residues. CDR3 in DNA: TGCAGCGTTGAAGATCGCTCCCACGGGCAGTACTTC. Its protein product is CSVEDRSHGQYF.

The V and J genes are TRBV27 and TRBJ1-5; TRBD1 matches at 8 bases. Germline V gene sequence: CDR1 MNHEY, CDR2 SMNVEV (reference sequence). J lost 7 bases, V lost 6 bases, and 5 bases had no gene match. This CDR3 spans 13 amino acids. CDR3 sequence: CASRPQGGQPQHF. CDR3 DNA: TGTGCCAGCAGGCCACAGGGGGGGCAGCCCCAGCATTTT.

V and J are TRBV5-4 and TRBJ2-5; D unclear. Trimming pared 3 bases from V and 5 bases from J, leaving 11 bases between. This CDR3 is built from 13 residues. CDR1 is SGHNT and CDR2 is YYREEE in the germline V gene (reference sequence). The CDR3 reads CASSSKVRETQYF. DNA of the CDR3: TGTGCCAGCAGCTCGAAGGTCAGGGAGACCCAGTACTTC.

The V call is TRBV5-4, the J call TRBJ2-2; D not resolved. From germline, CDR1 is SGHNT and CDR2 YYREEE (reference sequence). With 1 base removed from V and 1 base from J, the gap between germline ends came to 11 bases. This CDR3 has 16 amino acids. The CDR3 region has the DNA TGTGCCAGCAGCTTGTTTGCCAGCCTGAACACCGGGGAGCTGTTTTTT. Translating it yields CASSLFASLNTGELFF. Full variable domain (rest looked up from reference TRBV5-4 and TRBJ2-2): ETGVTQSPTHLIKTRGQQVTLRCSSQSGHNTVSWYQQALGQGPQFIFQYYREEENGRGNFPPRFSGLQFPNYSSELNVNALELDDSALYLCASSLFASLNTGELFFGEGSRLTVL.

The J gene is TRBJ2-3, the V gene TRBV7-3, with 9 bases identical to TRBD2. V shed 8 bases, J shed 4 bases, and the junction held 7 bases outside the gene matches. Germline CDR1 reads SGHTA; CDR2 reads FQGTGA. CDR3 size: 14 residues. Written as DNA, the CDR3 is TGTGCCAGCCGCTCTGGGACTAGCCCAGATACGCAGTATTTT. It specifies CASRSGTSPDTQYF.

This clonotype was found a few times. The chain links TRBV7-6 to TRBJ2-1; D might be TRBD1 or TRBD2, each matching 6 bases. The germline V and J ends were trimmed by 5 bases and 4 bases, with 15 bases remaining between them. The CDR3 is made up of 15 amino acids. CDR1 is SGHVS, CDR2 FNYEAQ, per germline. In nucleotides, the CDR3 is TGTGCCAGCAGCCCCAAAGGGGGGAAGTACAATGAGCAGTTCTTC. It specifies CASSPKGGKYNEQFF.

V is TRBV4-1 and J is TRBJ1-1; 8 nucleotides match TRBD1. The ends lost 2 bases at V and 11 bases at J; junction bases unmatched: 10. The germline V gene encodes CDR1 MGHRA and CDR2 YSYEKL. The CDR3 runs to 14 residues. CDR3 region: CASSQQDRVVRAFF. The CDR3 DNA is TGCGCCAGCAGCCAACAGGACAGGGTGGTAAGGGCTTTCTTT.

Only a few counts were recorded for this clonotype. The chain employs TRBV12-3 or TRBV12-4 and TRBJ2-5; 12 bases map to TRBD2. The V gene end was trimmed by 4 bases and the J gene end by 2 bases; junction bases not matched to a gene: 5. The CDR3 consists of 16 residues. The CDR3 sequence is CASSWAGTSGQETQYF. Written as DNA, the CDR3 is TGTGCCAGCAGTTGGGCCGGGACTAGCGGGCAAGAGACCCAGTACTTC.

The chain links TRBV2 to TRBJ2-2; possible D gene TRBD1, 5 bases. The V end was cut by 5 bases, the J end by 3 bases, with 10 bases between. The germline gives CDR1 SNHLY, CDR2 FYNNEI. This CDR3 is 14 amino acids long. CDR3 in amino acids: CASSKGAYTGELFF. For the CDR3, the DNA is TGTGCCAGCAGTAAAGGGGCATACACCGGGGAGCTGTTTTTT.

J is TRBJ2-7 and V is TRBV7-3, with D hard to call. Trimming pared 5 bases from V and 6 bases from J, leaving 14 bases between. The germline gives CDR1 SGHTA, CDR2 FQGTGA. The CDR3 covers 13 residues. CDR3 amino acids: CASSPGRLGEQYF. CDR3 coding DNA: TGTGCCAGCAGCCCGGGCCGGTTAGGCGAGCAGTACTTC.

The chain carries TRBV14 and TRBJ1-2, with D unresolved. CDR3 size: 14 residues. Deletions cut 0 bases from V and 1 base from J, with 6 bases between. The V gene's germline CDR1 is SGHDN and CDR2 FVKESK. The CDR3 sequence: CASSQDHGNYGYTF. As DNA, the CDR3 is TGTGCCAGCAGCCAAGATCACGGTAACTATGGCTACACCTTC. Using reference TRBV14 and TRBJ1-2 for the parts outside the CDR3, the full variable domain is EAGVTQFPSHSVIEKGQTVTLRCDPISGHDNLYWYRRVMGKEIKFLLHFVKESKQDESGMPNNRFLAERTGGTYSTLKVQPAELEDSGVYFCASSQDHGNYGYTFGSGTRLTVV.

The chain links TRBV12-3 or TRBV12-4 to TRBJ2-3; 7 nucleotides line up with TRBD1. The V segment lost 5 bases and the J segment 15 bases; nucleotides outside the gene matches: 29. The CDR3 has 18 residues. The CDR3 region is CASSPSTGLGASTDMQYF. CDR3 DNA sequence: TGTGCCAGCAGTCCCTCGACAGGGCTTGGAGCTAGCACAGATATGCAATATTTT.

The rearrangement uses TRBV12-5 and TRBJ2-7; 10 bases map to TRBD1. From germline, CDR1 is LGHNT and CDR2 FRNRAP. This CDR3 spans 14 amino acids. After removal of 6 bases from V and 4 bases from J, the junction contained 6 bases not matched to a gene. The CDR3 loop reads CASGPGDRGYEQYF. The CDR3 DNA sequence: TGTGCTAGTGGCCCGGGGGACAGGGGTTACGAGCAGTACTTC.

For the CDR3, the DNA is TGTGCCAGCAGCCAAGTAGGTGGGAGGAAGCAGTACTTC. Translating gives CASSQVGGRKQYF. V usage is TRBV4-2 and J usage is TRBJ2-4, with D possibly TRBD2 on 6 matching bases. Germline CDR1 reads LGHNA; CDR2 reads YNFKEQ. The CDR3 totals 13 residues. V was shortened by 1 base and J by 13 bases, with 14 bases between the two germline ends.

This clonotype was found a few times. V gene TRBV4-3 combines with J gene TRBJ2-3; TRBD1 or TRBD2 may be the D gene (5 bases each). Germline values: CDR1 LGHNA, CDR2 YSLEER. The CDR3 spans 14 residues. Trimming shortened V by 2 bases and J by 8 bases, and 14 bases separated the two germline ends. This chain's CDR3 is CASSQPGTAVTQYF. DNA of the CDR3: TGCGCCAGCAGCCAACCCGGGACCGCAGTTACGCAGTATTTT.

The chain links TRBV7-2 to TRBJ2-7; a possible D gene is TRBD2 (5 bases). The CDR3 contains 14 residues. V lost 1 base to trimming and J lost 4 bases, with 11 bases between them. Looked up from germline, CDR1 is SGHTA and CDR2 is FQGNSA. DNA for the CDR3: TGTGCCAGCAGCTTAGGTACCAGGACTTACGAGCAGTACTTC. Translated: CASSLGTRTYEQYF.

Turning to this clonotype: Given a much more abundant clone one base away, this may be a read error. The rearrangement uses TRBV9 and TRBJ2-7, with a possible D match to TRBD2 (6 bases). The length of the CDR3 is 14 residues. The V end lost 3 bases, the J end lost 9 bases, and 19 bases lay between the germline ends. Germline CDR1 is SGDLS and CDR2 is YYNGEE. CDR3 sequence reads: CASSDAAGGYVQYF. In DNA form, the CDR3 reads TGTGCCAGCAGCGATGCCGCCGGGGGATATGTGCAGTACTTC.

This clonotype was seen ten or more times. The chain employs TRBV12-3 or TRBV12-4 and TRBJ1-1; D is possibly TRBD1 (6 bases). The CDR3 length is 14 residues. Trimming took off 1 base at V and 1 base at J, with 7 bases between the two ends. CDR3 region: CASSLETGNTEAFF. CDR3 DNA: TGTGCCAGCAGTTTAGAGACAGGGAACACTGAAGCTTTCTTT.

Worth noting for this clonotype: Compared with germline, one end of the junction differs, possibly owing to a read error. The chain is built from TRBV7-2 and TRBJ2-3; D is undetermined. CDR3 size: 14 residues. Germline CDR1 SGHTA, CDR2 FQGNSA. Written as DNA, the CDR3 is TGTGCCAGCAGCTTAGCGGAAGCCACAAATACGCAGTATTTT. This codes for CASSLAEATNTQYF.